Included here is one TCR beta chain sequence, with context. Its specificity is not known. The V end was cut by 4 bases, the J end by 7 bases, with 19 bases between. Germline V lookup: CDR1 MGHRA, CDR2 YSYEKL. The CDR3 sequence is 15 residues long. The sample belongs to a study of T cell repertoires in cytomegalovirus infection. Study information: The authors used CMV epitopes that were HLA-C-restricted (recently identified) and HLA-B-restricted (well studied).

TCRdb itself ran the reads through MiXCR, one entry per CDR3 protein. This table has fewer than 130,000 distinct CDR3 sequences, 35% to 50% appearing once. V and J are TRBV4-1 and TRBJ1-2; the D is unclear. This specimen was CD8+ T cells from cultured PBMCs, taken from culture after CMV antigen stimulation. The source is a human donor in good health (CMV status not recorded). Some clones in this sample may be carry-over from other donors' samples. CDR3 region: CASSLTKEGLAGYTF. In DNA, the CDR3 is TGCGCCAGCAGCCTCACCAAGGAGGGATTAGCTGGCTACACCTTC.